The source of this T cell receptor beta chain is a study of blood T cell repertoires in COVID-19 (dated by TCRdb to about 2020). Context from the whole study: Samples covering the acute and convalescent phases of COVID-19 were provided by collaborators in the United States, Italy and Spain. The material from the prospective study consisted of cDNA or gDNA derived from T cells, B-cell-depleted T cells, or PBMCs. Subjects who had been exposed to COVID-19, were actively infected with it, or had recovered from it provided the deeply sampled blood TCRbeta repertoires that made up the dataset. The repertoires were released in a freely available public database intended as a resource for research on the immune response to SARS-CoV-2. Samples were obtained from the ongoing ImmuneRACE study (first 160 participants) and from approximately 1,200 subjects provided by 6 global collaborators. Sample metadata almost always included a de-identified subject ID, COVID-19 status, age in years and sex. Where available, HLA class I and class II types were taken from metadata supplied by the sample provider and were not determined by assay-based typing. Overall study results and their limits: Clinical and demographic metadata were provided uncurated, with the amount varying by source and participant.

The collaborating institutions used their own protocols to collect whole blood in K2EDTA tubes. Collaborator samples were shipped for TCRbeta analysis as frozen whole blood, isolated PBMCs, or DNA extracted from either sample type. Unmatched junction bases come to 3, with V trimmed by 0 bases and J by 4 bases. Reading from cysteine to phenylalanine, the CDR3 counts 15 amino acids. Just the 45-base CDR3 DNA is kept, in frame starting at base 1. Looking up the germline V gene yields CDR1 SGDLS and CDR2 YYNGEE. A few counts support this clone. Which antigen it targets is not known. Base qualities are not recorded, but no much larger clone differs from it by a single base. TCRbeta CDR3 regions were amplified from genomic DNA by means of the immunoSEQ Assay, a bias-controlled multiplex PCR. From the authors' description of their analysis: The number of nucleated cells in each sample was estimated from the amplification of reference gene primers within the assay. To quantify the absolute abundance of each unique TCRbeta CDR3 rearrangement, sequence reads were collapsed and filtered. Productive Simpson clonality was computed per sample as the square root of Simpson's diversity index over productive rearrangements. The table was pulled from immuneACCESS by TCRdb, which kept in-frame rearrangements only. Such tables lose some clones; where checked, under half of the loss comes from unresolved V genes, and the rest has no known cause. D and trimming were read from the DNA, whereas the V and J calls and clone size are those reported in that table. The sample yields around 35,000 clones; approximately 87% were counted once. 35% to 55% of the sample goes to the ten largest clones.

The source of this sequence is a human donor in a cohort sampled during active COVID-19. The sample comprised peripheral blood. The chain joins TRBV9 to TRBJ2-1; 8 central nucleotides agree with TRBD1. The sequenced DNA: TGTGCCAGCAGCGTAGCGGACAGGGATTACAATGAGCAGTTCTTC. The translation is CASSVADRDYNEQFF.